A selection of T cell receptor beta chains follows, all from one sample in a study of CD8+ T cells in alopecia areata. Repertoires were generated with immunoSEQ multiplex PCR, while TCRdb's copy carries only in-frame clones and drops some. The sample yields fewer than 150,000 clones, roughly 61% seen once. The input for sequencing was CD4+ T cells sorted from blood, taken at week 0. The receptor set was obtained from a human donor with alopecia areata. CDR3s include the opening cysteine and the closing phenylalanine or tryptophan. A D gene is named only where the DNA matches it firmly. The listing skips clone size in some rows; elsewhere it reads once, few, many or a size class.

v_gene: TRBV7-2
abundance: .
j_gene: TRBJ1-1
d_gene: .
CDR3nt: TGTGCCAGCAGCCCCTATACTAATGGGCGTTTGAACACTGAAGCTTTCTTT
CDR3aa: CASSPYTNGRLNTEAFF

v_gene: TRBV7-6
abundance: few
j_gene: TRBJ1-5
d_gene: TRBD1
CDR3nt: TGTGCCAGCAGCCCCGATCAGGGGGGCAATCAGCCCCAGCATTTT
CDR3aa: CASSPDQGGNQPQHF

v_gene: TRBV25-1
abundance: .
j_gene: TRBJ2-1
d_gene: .
CDR3nt: TGTGCCAGCACCTGGGCAGGGAACAATGAGCAGTTCTTC
CDR3aa: CASTWAGNNEQFF

v_gene: TRBV19
abundance: .
j_gene: TRBJ2-1
d_gene: TRBD2
CDR3nt: TGTGCCAGTAGTAGGACTAGCGGGAGGAGCTCCTACAATGAGCAGTTCTTC
CDR3aa: CASSRTSGRSSYNEQFF

v_gene: TRBV4-1
abundance: .
j_gene: TRBJ2-7
d_gene: TRBD2
CDR3nt: TGCGCCAGCAGCCAAGCCCCTAGCGGCACCTACGAGCAGTACTTC
CDR3aa: CASSQAPSGTYEQYF

v_gene: TRBV9
abundance: .
j_gene: TRBJ2-4
d_gene: .
CDR3nt: TGTGCCAGCAGCTCCTATGGGGACATTCAGTACTTC
CDR3aa: CASSSYGDIQYF

v_gene: TRBV4-1
abundance: .
j_gene: TRBJ1-2
d_gene: .
CDR3nt: TGCGCCAGCAGCCAAGGAGGGGGGGCGATAGTTTCTGGCTACACCTTC
CDR3aa: CASSQGGGAIVSGYTF

v_gene: TRBV13
abundance: .
j_gene: TRBJ1-1
d_gene: .
CDR3nt: TGTGCCAGCAGCTTAGGGCGGGAAGCTTTCTTT
CDR3aa: CASSLGREAFF

v_gene: TRBV28
abundance: few
j_gene: TRBJ2-5
d_gene: .
CDR3nt: TGTGCCTACCGGGAGACCCAGTACTTC
CDR3aa: CAYRETQYF

v_gene: TRBV4-3
abundance: .
j_gene: TRBJ1-1
d_gene: .
CDR3nt: TGCGCCAGCAGCCAAGATCATATGACAGGATGGAACACTGAAGCTTTCTTT
CDR3aa: CASSQDHMTGWNTEAFF

v_gene: TRBV6-6
abundance: .
j_gene: TRBJ2-7
d_gene: .
CDR3nt: TGTGCCAGCAGCCCCGTAGGGTACAACGAGCAGTACTTC
CDR3aa: CASSPVGYNEQYF

v_gene: TRBV6-5
abundance: few
j_gene: TRBJ1-4
d_gene: TRBD1
CDR3nt: TGTGCCAGCAGCTCCGGGACAGGGAATGAAAAACTGTTTTTT
CDR3aa: CASSSGTGNEKLFF

v_gene: TRBV5-1
abundance: .
j_gene: TRBJ1-1
d_gene: .
CDR3nt: TGCGCCAGCAGCTTAGGTCGAAACACTGAAGCTTTCTTT
CDR3aa: CASSLGRNTEAFF

v_gene: TRBV29-1
abundance: .
j_gene: TRBJ2-1
d_gene: TRBD1
CDR3nt: TGCAGCGTTATCGAGCGACAGGGGCCCTCCTACAATGAGCAGTTCTTC
CDR3aa: CSVIERQGPSYNEQFF

v_gene: TRBV5-1
abundance: .
j_gene: TRBJ2-7
d_gene: .
CDR3nt: TGCGCCAGCAGCTTAAACAGCTACGAGCAGTACTTC
CDR3aa: CASSLNSYEQYF

v_gene: TRBV27
abundance: few
j_gene: TRBJ2-3
d_gene: .
CDR3nt: TGTGCCAGCACCCCGGACTATCGCACAGATACGCAGTATTTT
CDR3aa: CASTPDYRTDTQYF

v_gene: TRBV29-1
abundance: .
j_gene: TRBJ1-2
d_gene: .
CDR3nt: TGCAGCGTTGATGGCAGGGGCTATGGCTACACCTTC
CDR3aa: CSVDGRGYGYTF

v_gene: TRBV9
abundance: .
j_gene: TRBJ2-2
d_gene: .
CDR3nt: TGTGCCAGCAGCGTAGGGTCTAGCGCTACCGGGGAGCTGTTTTTT
CDR3aa: CASSVGSSATGELFF

v_gene: TRBV5-6
abundance: few
j_gene: TRBJ1-1
d_gene: .
CDR3nt: TGTGCCAGCAGCTTGGCCATTGGGGTATACACTGAAGCTTTCTTT
CDR3aa: CASSLAIGVYTEAFF

v_gene: TRBV25-1
abundance: .
j_gene: TRBJ2-7
d_gene: .
CDR3nt: TGTGCCAGCAGTGATTTCCCACTCGGGCAGACCGACTACGAGCAGTACTTC
CDR3aa: CASSDFPLGQTDYEQYF

v_gene: TRBV9
abundance: .
j_gene: TRBJ2-1
d_gene: TRBD1
CDR3nt: TGTGCCAGCAGCGCGGGACAGGGGTTTCTCCTAGCGGAGCAGTTCTTC
CDR3aa: CASSAGQGFLLAEQFF

v_gene: TRBV4-1
abundance: .
j_gene: TRBJ2-4
d_gene: .
CDR3nt: TGCGCCAGCAGCCAAGGTAACGGAGCTACCCTAGCCAAAAACATTCAGTACTTC
CDR3aa: CASSQGNGATLAKNIQYF

v_gene: TRBV7-9
abundance: .
j_gene: TRBJ2-5
d_gene: .
CDR3nt: TGTGCCAGCAGCTTGGCAGACCCCGGGGGGACCCAGTACTTC
CDR3aa: CASSLADPGGTQYF

v_gene: TRBV5-1
abundance: .
j_gene: TRBJ2-1
d_gene: TRBD2
CDR3nt: TGCGCCAGCAGCCCCGGACTAGCGGGTTACAATGAGCAGTTCTTC
CDR3aa: CASSPGLAGYNEQFF

v_gene: TRBV29-1
abundance: .
j_gene: TRBJ2-4
d_gene: TRBD1
CDR3nt: TGCAGCGTTGAAGATCTTCGACAGGGGAAAAACATTCAGTACTTC
CDR3aa: CSVEDLRQGKNIQYF

v_gene: TRBV7-2
abundance: .
j_gene: TRBJ1-3
d_gene: .
CDR3nt: TGTGCCAGCAGTCTTCAGGGATACTCTGGAAACACCATATATTTT
CDR3aa: CASSLQGYSGNTIYF

v_gene: TRBV19
abundance: .
j_gene: TRBJ1-5
d_gene: TRBD1
CDR3nt: TGTGCCAGTAGTTCAAGGGTGACAGGGAATAGAATTGTGGATCAGCCCCAGCATTTT
CDR3aa: CASSSRVTGNRIVDQPQHF

v_gene: TRBV4-1
abundance: .
j_gene: TRBJ1-4
d_gene: .
CDR3nt: TGCGCCAGCAGCCAACCCCCTAATGAAAAACTGTTTTTT
CDR3aa: CASSQPPNEKLFF

v_gene: TRBV7-3
abundance: .
j_gene: TRBJ2-3
d_gene: TRBD2
CDR3nt: TGTGCCAGCAGCCATGGACTAGCGGTTCTTAGCACAGATACGCAGTATTTT
CDR3aa: CASSHGLAVLSTDTQYF

v_gene: TRBV7-8
abundance: .
j_gene: TRBJ2-2
d_gene: .
CDR3nt: TGTGCCAGCAGCTTAGACCGGGGAAGGAGCGGGGAGCTGTTTTTT
CDR3aa: CASSLDRGRSGELFF

v_gene: TRBV19
abundance: few
j_gene: TRBJ1-1
d_gene: .
CDR3nt: TGTGCCAGTACCAGAAACAGGGAAGCGAACACTGAAGCTTTCTTT
CDR3aa: CASTRNREANTEAFF

v_gene: TRBV7-2
abundance: .
j_gene: TRBJ1-6
d_gene: .
CDR3nt: TGTGCCAGCAGCCAAAGACAGAGTTATAATTCACCCCTCCACTTT
CDR3aa: CASSQRQSYNSPLHF

v_gene: TRBV4-1
abundance: .
j_gene: TRBJ2-3
d_gene: TRBD1
CDR3nt: TGCGCCAGCAGCCAAAGACAGGGATCGGTAGATACGCAGTATTTT
CDR3aa: CASSQRQGSVDTQYF

v_gene: TRBV20-1
abundance: .
j_gene: TRBJ2-3
d_gene: .
CDR3nt: TGCAGTGCTGGAAGAATGGATACGCAGTATTTT
CDR3aa: CSAGRMDTQYF

v_gene: TRBV5-6
abundance: .
j_gene: TRBJ2-5
d_gene: TRBD1
CDR3nt: TGTGCCAGCAGCTTGCGGGACAGGGGACAAGAGACCCAGTACTTC
CDR3aa: CASSLRDRGQETQYF

v_gene: TRBV18
abundance: once
j_gene: TRBJ1-1
d_gene: .
CDR3nt: TGTGCCAGCTCACCAACCCCGGGGGCCGGGAACACTGAAGCTTTCTTT
CDR3aa: CASSPTPGAGNTEAFF

v_gene: TRBV2
abundance: .
j_gene: TRBJ1-1
d_gene: .
CDR3nt: TGTGCCAGCAGTGAACGCGGGAACACTGAAGCTTTCTTT
CDR3aa: CASSERGNTEAFF

v_gene: TRBV5-1
abundance: .
j_gene: TRBJ2-5
d_gene: .
CDR3nt: TGCGCCAGCAGCTTGGGGGACAGCGGCCCGGGGGGGACCCAGTACTTC
CDR3aa: CASSLGDSGPGGTQYF

v_gene: TRBV4-3
abundance: few
j_gene: TRBJ2-7
d_gene: .
CDR3nt: TGCGCCAGCAGCCAAGAACTAAGGGCGTTCGAGCAGTACTTC
CDR3aa: CASSQELRAFEQYF

v_gene: TRBV5-6
abundance: .
j_gene: TRBJ1-1
d_gene: .
CDR3nt: TGTGCCAGCAGCTTGGCGGGGCCTACTGAAGCTTTCTTT
CDR3aa: CASSLAGPTEAFF

v_gene: TRBV6-5
abundance: .
j_gene: TRBJ2-1
d_gene: TRBD2
CDR3nt: TGTGCCAGCAGTTACTCGACTAGCGGGAGCAATGAGCAGTTCTTC
CDR3aa: CASSYSTSGSNEQFF

v_gene: TRBV7-2
abundance: .
j_gene: TRBJ2-7
d_gene: TRBD2
CDR3nt: TGTGCCAGCAGCTCTAGCGGGACGGGTCTCGAGCAGTACTTC
CDR3aa: CASSSSGTGLEQYF

v_gene: TRBV4-3
abundance: .
j_gene: TRBJ2-1
d_gene: TRBD1
CDR3nt: TGCGCCAGCAGCCAAAGTGGGACAGGGTCCTACAATGAGCAGTTCTTC
CDR3aa: CASSQSGTGSYNEQFF

v_gene: TRBV9
abundance: .
j_gene: TRBJ2-3
d_gene: .
CDR3nt: TGTGCCAGCAGCGAAGGCCCCCTCACAGATACGCAGTATTTT
CDR3aa: CASSEGPLTDTQYF

v_gene: TRBV18
abundance: .
j_gene: TRBJ1-6
d_gene: .
CDR3nt: TGTGCCAGCTCACCAAGTGTTGCAGGGACGGGTTCACCCCTCCACTTT
CDR3aa: CASSPSVAGTGSPLHF

v_gene: TRBV5-1
abundance: .
j_gene: TRBJ2-5
d_gene: .
CDR3nt: TGCGCCAGCAGTTTCCAGGGATCCGAAGAGACCCAGTACTTC
CDR3aa: CASSFQGSEETQYF

v_gene: TRBV4-1
abundance: few
j_gene: TRBJ2-1
d_gene: .
CDR3nt: TGCGCCAGCAGCCAAGCCGCTGGGACACCCTACAATGAGCAGTTCTTC
CDR3aa: CASSQAAGTPYNEQFF

v_gene: TRBV2
abundance: .
j_gene: TRBJ2-1
d_gene: .
CDR3nt: TGTGCCAGCAGTCCTAACGGGCGGCTCTCCTACAATGAGCAGTTCTTC
CDR3aa: CASSPNGRLSYNEQFF

v_gene: TRBV6-1
abundance: .
j_gene: TRBJ2-7
d_gene: .
CDR3nt: TGTGCCAGCATTCAATGGGGTCTCTCCTACGAGCAGTACTTC
CDR3aa: CASIQWGLSYEQYF

v_gene: TRBV5-1
abundance: .
j_gene: TRBJ2-7
d_gene: TRBD1
CDR3nt: TGCGCCAGCAGCTACCAAGGGACAGACTACGAGCAGTACTTC
CDR3aa: CASSYQGTDYEQYF

v_gene: TRBV7-9
abundance: .
j_gene: TRBJ1-5
d_gene: .
CDR3nt: TGTGCCAGCAGCTTGGACGGGCAGCCCCAGCATTTT
CDR3aa: CASSLDGQPQHF

v_gene: TRBV9
abundance: .
j_gene: TRBJ2-7
d_gene: .
CDR3nt: TGTGCCAGCAGCGTCCGGGTCCACTCCTACGAGCAGTACTTC
CDR3aa: CASSVRVHSYEQYF

v_gene: TRBV30
abundance: .
j_gene: TRBJ1-5
d_gene: .
CDR3nt: TGTGCCTGGAGTGTAATTTTGGGGGGTCAGCCCCAGCATTTT
CDR3aa: CAWSVILGGQPQHF

v_gene: TRBV7-2
abundance: .
j_gene: TRBJ2-3
d_gene: TRBD1
CDR3nt: TGTGCCAGCAGCGAGGGACAGGGAGTTAGGTATTTT
CDR3aa: CASSEGQGVRYF